The entry below gives a single T cell receptor (beta chain) sequence along with its context. With a J-beta primer mix and a sample-barcoded 5' primer, a second PCR ran roughly 6 to 11 cycles. TCRdb re-analysed the 5' RACE reads in MiXCR, keeping a single row per CDR3 protein. The data contain about 1.8 million distinct CDR3 sequences, roughly 50% of them seen just once; the ten biggest clones take up more than 2%. CDR1 and CDR2 from the germline V gene are MNHEY and SMNVEV (reference sequence). This CDR3 has 16 residues. This record belongs to a study of blood T cells in healthy people across ages. Material for sequencing was blood. The chain uses TRBV27 and TRBJ2-7; D is uncertain. The J call is uncertain, as TRBJ2-5 better fits the DNA end. This receptor was identified in a middle-aged woman in good health. CDR3 DNA: TGTGCCAGCAGTCCCCGTCCTTCGGCAGTTCAGGAGACCCAGTACTTC. Translated: CASSPRPSAVQETQYF.